The rows below give T cell receptor beta chains drawn from one sample of a study of T cells in localized non-small cell lung cancer. This table comes from immunoSEQ multiplex PCR, and its TCRdb copy is limited to in-frame clones, with some not included. The table shows about 54,000 clones, with under 85% occurring only once. Specimen: peripheral blood, collected before any cancer treatment. The origin of the receptors is a female donor over 55 with stage II squamous cell lung carcinoma. Both conserved end residues are part of each CDR3. The D gene is left open where the match is weak. Clone size is not always given. Where it is, it says once, few, many or a class for expanded clones.

J: TRBJ1-1; V: TRBV5-1; size: -; D: -; CDR3: CASSLVVGRNTEAFF; DNA: TGCGCCAGCAGCTTGGTAGTCGGGCGGAACACTGAAGCTTTCTTT
J: TRBJ2-1; V: TRBV7-7; size: -; D: -; CDR3: CASSLVEGEYNEQFF; DNA: TGTGCTAGCAGCTTAGTTGAAGGGGAGTACAATGAGCAGTTCTTC
J: TRBJ1-1; V: TRBV4-1; size: once; D: TRBD1; CDR3: CASSTSNRDRGLQAFF; DNA: TGCGCCAGCAGCACATCCAACCGGGACAGAGGATTACAAGCTTTCTTT
J: TRBJ1-1; V: TRBV19; size: -; D: -; CDR3: CASLREGDTLDF; DNA: TGTGCCAGTCTAAGGGAAGGGGACACCCTCGACTTT
J: TRBJ2-3; V: TRBV4-2; size: -; D: -; CDR3: CASSQESTQPQYF; DNA: TGTGCCAGCAGCCAAGAAAGTACGCAGCCGCAGTATTTT
J: TRBJ1-1; V: TRBV2; size: -; D: -; CDR3: CASSEKIEAFF; DNA: TGTGCCAGCAGTGAGAAGATTGAAGCTTTCTTT
J: TRBJ2-3; V: TRBV12-5; size: -; D: TRBD2; CDR3: CASGRSGVTDTQYF; DNA: TGTGCTAGTGGTCGGAGCGGGGTCACAGATACGCAGTATTTT
J: TRBJ2-1; V: TRBV18; size: -; D: TRBD1; CDR3: CASSPPGTGVHNEQFF; DNA: TGTGCCAGCTCACCACCCGGGACAGGGGTCCACAATGAGCAGTTCTTC
J: TRBJ2-3; V: TRBV5-1; size: -; D: -; CDR3: CASSLDGTGTDTQYF; DNA: TGCGCCAGCAGCTTGGATGGAACAGGCACAGATACGCAGTATTTT
J: TRBJ1-2; V: TRBV10-3; size: -; D: TRBD1; CDR3: CAISEGDRSYTF; DNA: TGTGCCATCAGTGAGGGGGACAGGAGCTACACCTTC
J: TRBJ2-6; V: TRBV6-1; size: -; D: TRBD1; CDR3: CASSEGWGQGARGANVLTF; DNA: TGTGCCAGCAGTGAAGGGTGGGGACAGGGGGCGCGCGGGGCCAACGTCCTGACTTTC
J: TRBJ2-2; V: TRBV7-6; size: -; D: TRBD2; CDR3: CASSLSGAGELFF; DNA: TGTGCCAGCAGCTTAAGCGGGGCCGGGGAGCTGTTTTTT
J: TRBJ2-7; V: TRBV5-8; size: -; D: -; CDR3: CASSLQGLGEQYF; DNA: TGTGCCAGCAGCTTGCAGGGGCTGGGCGAGCAGTACTTC
J: TRBJ2-1; V: TRBV7-2; size: -; D: -; CDR3: CASSLGDEQFF; DNA: TGTGCCAGCAGCCTCGGGGATGAGCAGTTCTTC
J: TRBJ2-3; V: TRBV7-9; size: once; D: -; CDR3: CASRPGLGHLNTDTQYF; DNA: TGTGCCAGCAGGCCCGGTCTAGGACATCTAAACACAGATACGCAGTATTTT
J: TRBJ2-1; V: TRBV11-3; size: -; D: TRBD2; CDR3: CASSLGLAGGKNEQFF; DNA: TGTGCCAGCAGCTTAGGTCTAGCGGGGGGGAAAAATGAGCAGTTCTTC
J: TRBJ1-2; V: TRBV7-2; size: -; D: -; CDR3: CASSLRDNNGYTF; DNA: TGTGCCAGCAGCCTCCGGGACAACAATGGCTACACCTTC
J: TRBJ1-4; V: TRBV6-5; size: -; D: -; CDR3: CASSYHDKSSEKLFF; DNA: TGTGCCAGCAGTTACCACGACAAGAGCAGTGAAAAACTGTTTTTT
J: TRBJ1-2; V: TRBV27; size: -; D: -; CDR3: CASSSDRGGYTF; DNA: TGTGCCAGCAGTTCCGATCGGGGTGGCTACACCTTC
J: TRBJ1-6; V: TRBV5-1; size: -; D: TRBD1; CDR3: CASSRSGGWNSPLHF; DNA: TGCGCCAGCAGCCGATCAGGGGGCTGGAATTCACCCCTCCACTTT
J: TRBJ1-6; V: TRBV18; size: -; D: TRBD1; CDR3: CASSPLRQGQPNSPLHF; DNA: TGTGCCAGCTCACCCCTGAGACAGGGACAACCTAATTCACCCCTCCACTTT
J: TRBJ1-6; V: TRBV5-1; size: -; D: -; CDR3: CASSLGEGSYNSPLHF; DNA: TGCGCCAGCAGCTTGGGTGAAGGCTCCTATAATTCACCCCTCCACTTT
J: TRBJ1-2; V: TRBV6-5; size: -; D: -; CDR3: CASSSREVYGYTF; DNA: TGTGCCAGCAGTTCCAGAGAGGTCTATGGCTACACCTTC
J: TRBJ2-7; V: TRBV5-1; size: -; D: TRBD1; CDR3: CASSLGRDRGLEEQYF; DNA: TGCGCCAGCAGCTTGGGCCGGGACAGGGGGCTTGAAGAGCAGTACTTC
J: TRBJ2-7; V: TRBV11-1; size: few; D: -; CDR3: CASSLGPSYEQYF; DNA: TGTGCCAGCAGCCTCGGGCCCTCCTACGAGCAGTACTTC
J: TRBJ2-1; V: TRBV25-1; size: -; D: TRBD1; CDR3: CASARGTAIWGEQFF; DNA: TGTGCCAGCGCCCGAGGGACAGCTATTTGGGGTGAGCAGTTCTTC
J: TRBJ2-3; V: TRBV25-1; size: -; D: TRBD1; CDR3: CASSELGRGRLNTDTQYF; DNA: TGTGCCAGCAGTGAATTGGGAAGGGGGCGTCTCAACACAGATACGCAGTATTTT
J: TRBJ1-4; V: TRBV10-3; size: -; D: TRBD1; CDR3: CAISDPGQPAEKLFF; DNA: TGTGCCATCAGTGACCCGGGACAGCCTGCTGAAAAACTGTTTTTT
J: TRBJ1-2; V: TRBV7-6; size: -; D: TRBD1; CDR3: CASSLTGDSYGYTF; DNA: TGTGCCAGCAGCCTCACAGGGGATTCCTATGGCTACACCTTC
J: TRBJ1-3; V: TRBV11-1; size: -; D: -; CDR3: CASSFEGSGNTIYF; DNA: TGTGCCAGCAGCTTTGAGGGAAGTGGAAACACCATATATTTT
J: TRBJ1-1; V: TRBV27; size: -; D: -; CDR3: CASSSLLRGINTEAFF; DNA: TGTGCCAGCAGTTCCCTCCTCAGAGGGATCAACACTGAAGCTTTCTTT
J: TRBJ2-3; V: TRBV7-2; size: -; D: TRBD2; CDR3: CASSLGGLATDTQYF; DNA: TGTGCCAGCAGCCTAGGAGGACTAGCCACAGATACGCAGTATTTT
J: TRBJ2-7; V: TRBV6-5; size: once; D: -; CDR3: CASSYVGDEQYF; DNA: TGTGCCAGCAGTTACGTTGGAGATGAGCAGTACTTC
J: TRBJ1-1; V: TRBV19; size: -; D: -; CDR3: CASSVDSWNTEAFF; DNA: TGTGCCAGTAGTGTGGACAGCTGGAACACTGAAGCTTTCTTT
J: TRBJ1-1; V: TRBV5-1; size: -; D: TRBD1; CDR3: CASSWSGTGTEAFF; DNA: TGCGCCAGCAGCTGGTCCGGGACAGGGACTGAAGCTTTCTTT
J: TRBJ1-4; V: TRBV6-5; size: -; D: -; CDR3: CASSFLGGETNEKLFF; DNA: TGTGCCAGCAGTTTCCTCGGGGGGGAAACTAATGAAAAACTGTTTTTT
J: TRBJ1-1; V: TRBV9; size: -; D: -; CDR3: CASSGDSSGAQDRLTRNTEAFF; DNA: TGTGCCAGCAGTGGGGATTCATCGGGGGCGCAGGACAGACTGACGAGAAACACTGAAGCTTTCTTT
J: TRBJ1-2; V: TRBV25-1; size: few; D: -; CDR3: CASRTSSVAGYTF; DNA: TGTGCCAGCAGAACGTCCAGTGTGGCTGGCTACACCTTC
J: TRBJ1-2; V: TRBV7-6; size: once; D: TRBD1; CDR3: CASSSSTGGVDGYTF; DNA: TGTGCCAGCAGCTCCTCGACAGGGGGTGTGGATGGCTACACCTTC
J: TRBJ1-2; V: TRBV30; size: -; D: -; CDR3: CAWSPPVDYGYTF; DNA: TGTGCCTGGAGTCCGCCCGTGGACTATGGCTACACCTTC
J: TRBJ1-1; V: TRBV7-9; size: few; D: -; CDR3: CASSLPGQFTEAFF; DNA: TGTGCCAGCAGCTTACCGGGACAATTCACTGAAGCTTTCTTT
J: TRBJ1-5; V: TRBV10-3; size: -; D: TRBD1; CDR3: CAISEGTGTNQPQHF; DNA: TGTGCCATCAGTGAGGGGACAGGGACCAATCAGCCCCAGCATTTT
J: TRBJ2-3; V: TRBV9; size: -; D: -; CDR3: CASSVGAGSTDTQYF; DNA: TGTGCCAGCAGCGTAGGGGCGGGGAGCACAGATACGCAGTATTTT
J: TRBJ1-3; V: TRBV7-2; size: -; D: TRBD1; CDR3: CASSLTGGAWGDTIYF; DNA: TGTGCCAGCAGTCTGACAGGGGGCGCGTGGGGAGACACCATATATTTT
J: TRBJ2-5; V: TRBV6-5; size: -; D: -; CDR3: CASRPPGVQRETQYF; DNA: TGTGCCAGCAGACCCCCAGGGGTCCAGCGAGAGACCCAGTACTTC
J: TRBJ1-2; V: TRBV6-5; size: -; D: -; CDR3: CASQPGVGYGYTF; DNA: TGTGCCAGCCAACCAGGGGTGGGCTATGGCTACACCTTC
J: TRBJ2-2; V: TRBV4-1; size: -; D: -; CDR3: CASSQEGSPGELFF; DNA: TGCGCCAGCAGCCAAGAAGGGAGTCCCGGGGAGCTGTTTTTT
J: TRBJ2-2; V: TRBV10-3; size: -; D: -; CDR3: CAISDSLGGWTGELFF; DNA: TGTGCCATCAGTGATTCACTGGGGGGCTGGACCGGGGAGCTGTTTTTT
J: TRBJ2-1; V: TRBV20-1; size: -; D: -; CDR3: CSVGGGDEQFF; DNA: TGCAGTGTTGGAGGAGGGGATGAGCAGTTCTTC
J: TRBJ2-3; V: TRBV19; size: -; D: TRBD2; CDR3: CASTLIHSGVSTDTQYF; DNA: TGTGCCAGTACCCTCATTCATAGCGGGGTGAGCACAGATACGCAGTATTTT
J: TRBJ1-1; V: TRBV2; size: -; D: TRBD1; CDR3: CATTDRGAEAFF; DNA: TGTGCCACCACGGACAGGGGCGCTGAAGCTTTCTTT
J: TRBJ1-2; V: TRBV6-6; size: -; D: TRBD1; CDR3: CASSLRDRDGYTF; DNA: TGTGCCAGCAGTCTCCGGGACAGGGATGGCTACACCTTC
J: TRBJ1-3; V: TRBV9; size: -; D: -; CDR3: CASSVEPEARAPGNTIYF; DNA: TGTGCCAGCAGCGTAGAGCCAGAGGCCAGGGCTCCTGGAAACACCATATATTTT
J: TRBJ1-1; V: TRBV5-8; size: -; D: TRBD1; CDR3: CASSLGQGVGEAFF; DNA: TGTGCCAGCAGCTTGGGACAGGGGGTTGGTGAAGCTTTCTTT
J: TRBJ2-6; V: TRBV6-4; size: -; D: -; CDR3: CASSSTRSGANVLTF; DNA: TGTGCCAGCAGCTCCACCCGCTCTGGGGCCAACGTCCTGACTTTC